The clone carrying this T cell receptor beta chain was seen at least ten times. The V and J ends lost 8 bases and 2 bases, in that order; junction bases with no gene match: 12. Germline V lookup: CDR1 MNHEY, CDR2 SVGEGT. This CDR3 region has 18 residues. The sample belongs to a study of spatial heterogeneity in lung cancer. MiXCR, applied by TCRdb to the 5' RACE reads, yields one record per CDR3 protein. The data hold some 64,000 distinct CDR3 sequences, with approximately 8.9% observed a single time. Time point defined: sample taken at primary tumor resection. The study sequenced unsorted whole RNA from tumor, nontumor lung or frozen PBMC.

V and J are TRBV6-2 or TRBV6-3 and TRBJ2-6, with 10 bases that match TRBD1. Sequences were derived from PBMCs, sampled at surgery. The sequence derives from a female donor with early-stage non-small cell lung cancer. CDR3 region: CASWDFRDRGPGANVLTF. CDR3 in DNA: TGTGCCAGCTGGGACTTTAGAGACAGGGGGCCTGGGGCCAACGTCCTGACTTTC.